This TCR beta chain is from a study of CD8 T cells in ankylosing spondylitis. Study-level results: In ankylosing spondylitis patients, matched synovial fluid reportedly showed significant enrichment of disease-linked clones. Disease-linked clones were CD8+ and relatively rare in peripheral blood. Made up of under 10 highly homologous variants, a TCR beta motif appeared characteristic of ankylosing spondylitis blood.

This clonotype was recorded a few times. The antigen is undetermined. Researchers built TCR beta libraries using quantitative 5'-RACE with molecular barcodes. TCRdb independently ran MiXCR on the 5' RACE reads; one entry per CDR3 protein. The top ten clones hold roughly 8% of a sample with around 150,000 distinct CDR3 sequences, around 17% of them seen once. Looked up from germline, CDR1 is SQVTM and CDR2 is ANQGSEA. The CDR3 loop spans 12 amino acids. Trimming cost V 4 bases and J 2 bases, with 9 bases left between them. The chain carries TRBV29-1 and TRBJ2-7; D ambiguous. The sequencing input was blood, either unsorted or a sorted T cell fraction (not recorded which). The TCR sequence derives from a male donor with ankylosing spondylitis or in good health (not recorded which). CDR3 loop: CSVAGSTYEQYF. The CDR3 DNA sequence: TGCAGCGTTGCAGGATCCACCTACGAGCAGTACTTC.